This record covers a single TCR beta chain. The record originates from a study of T cell changes during pregnancy in multiple sclerosis. Clones were read by immunoSEQ multiplex PCR, and TCRdb kept only the in-frame ones, dropping some. Of over 70,000 clones listed, approximately 94% were seen once; the top ten hold 0.84%. In germline, CDR1 is LNHDA, CDR2 SQIVND (reference sequence). J was trimmed by 6 bases and V by 7 bases; bases with no gene match: 14. The CDR3 has 15 amino acids. The chain joins TRBV19 to TRBJ1-2; 7 bases agree with TRBD1. Source: peripheral blood, taken in the third trimester of pregnancy. This receptor was taken from a female donor with multiple sclerosis, enrolled in a pregnancy study. The CDR3 region has the DNA TGTGCCAGTACGGGCACAGGGGATCGCCTGAATGGCTACACCTTC. Amino acids: CASTGTGDRLNGYTF.